This TCR beta chain was identified in a study of blood T cell repertoires in COVID-19. Overall study: T cells, B-cell-depleted T cells, or PBMCs provided the cDNA or gDNA that served as material.

This table comes from immunoSEQ multiplex PCR, and its TCRdb copy is limited to in-frame clones, with some not included. The sample has a few hundred thousand clones; 80% to 90% are singletons. V was cut by 4 bases and J by 2 bases, with 11 bases left in between. The CDR3 has 14 residues. The germline V gene has CDR1 MDHEN and CDR2 SYDVKM. What was sequenced was PBMCs or T cells enriched from blood (not recorded which). This receptor was identified in a young man who had recovered from COVID-19. V gene TRBV28 combines with J gene TRBJ1-1; D is uncertain. The CDR3 nucleotides read TGTGCCAGCAGTTACGGGGTACCTAACACTGAAGCTTTCTTT. Its translation is CASSYGVPNTEAFF. Full variable domain (missing parts from reference TRBV28 and TRBJ1-1): DVKVTQSSRYLVKRTGEKVFLECVQDMDHENMFWYRQDPGLGLRLIYFSYDVKMKEKGDIPEGYSVSREKKERFSLILESASTNQTSMYLCASSYGVPNTEAFFGQGTRLTVV.